The entry that follows covers one T cell receptor (beta chain) sequence. This sample was included in a study of blood T cell repertoires in COVID-19. Study details: T cells, B-cell-depleted T cells, or PBMCs supplied cDNA or gDNA.

In the authors' workflow: How many nucleated cells were present was estimated from reference gene primer amplification. Clones were sequenced by immunoSEQ multiplex PCR, and TCRdb holds only the in-frame ones, with some missing. V and J calls and clone size come straight from that table; D and trimming were deduced from the DNA. The sample lists around 180,000 clones, 80% to 85% occurring once. Sequenced input: peripheral blood. The TCR originated in a woman of 80 years or more with COVID-19, enrolled during active disease.

Here the CDR3 DNA reads TGTGCCAGCAGCTTGGAGTTCGGAGATACGCAGTATTTT. It is translated as CASSLEFGDTQYF. The chain uses TRBV5-4 and TRBJ2-3; D is ambiguous. V lost 0 bases and J 5 bases, leaving 7 bases between the germline ends. The CDR3 sequence is 13 residues long. Germline assignment: CDR1 SGHNT and CDR2 YYREEE (reference sequence).